Below, 3 T cell receptor beta chains from the same sample are listed, as sequenced in a study of blood T cells in healthy people across ages. With a J-beta primer mix and a sample-barcoded 5' primer, a second PCR ran about 7 to 12 cycles. TCRdb re-analysed the 5' RACE reads in MiXCR, keeping a single row per CDR3 protein. The top ten clones hold over 25% of a sample with about 290,000 distinct CDR3 sequences, roughly 26% of them seen once. The sequencing sample was made of blood. These receptors came from a woman in her seventies in good health.

In its sample, this clonotype was seen a few times. The V call is TRBV25-1, the J call TRBJ2-5, with 11 bases matching TRBD1. Germline CDR1 MGHDK, CDR2 SYGVNS. V dropped 4 bases and J dropped 5; count of bases not matched to a gene: 6. The CDR3 spans 15 residues. The CDR3 here is CASSAGQGALETQYF. CDR3 nucleotides: TGTGCCAGCAGTGCAGGACAGGGGGCGTTGGAGACCCAGTACTTC.

The V and J genes are TRBV28 and TRBJ1-3; D not resolved. The CDR3 extends over 15 amino acids. Trimming took off 11 bases at V and 2 bases at J, with 19 bases between the two ends. Germline loops: CDR1 MDHEN, CDR2 SYDVKM. This CDR3 is CAVDPRLSPGNTIYF. CDR3 DNA: TGTGCCGTTGACCCCCGCCTAAGCCCTGGAAACACCATATATTTT.

This clonotype was observed a few times. The CDR3 nucleotides read TGCGCCAGCAGCTTGGGAGGGACTAGCGGACAAGAGACCCAGTACTTC. Protein: CASSLGGTSGQETQYF. This chain links TRBV5-1 with TRBJ2-5, with 11 bases identical to TRBD2. Germline trimming cut 0 bases from V and 2 bases from J; bases unmatched to any gene: 3. The CDR3 has 16 residues. The V gene's germline CDR1 is SGHRS and CDR2 YFSETQ.